This T cell receptor (beta chain) derives from a study of shared clonotypes between healthy human individuals. General observations from the study: What naive subsets generally showed was a larger estimated richness than memory subsets showed.

The CDR3 is 15 amino acids. Trimming stripped 6 bases from V and 1 base from J, with 14 bases between. Germline assignment: CDR1 SGHDT and CDR2 YYEEEE. Generated by immunoSEQ multiplex PCR, the TCRdb table keeps only in-frame clones and is missing some. The table has over 2 million clones, roughly 94% seen once. To note about this clone: Its specificity is unknown.

The origin of this receptor is a man younger than 35 in good health. The chain recombines TRBV5-6 with TRBJ2-1, with D uncertain. Sequenced input: naive CD4+ T cells sorted from blood. Sample subset: CD45RA+ positively selected. This chain's CDR3 is CASIGEFGSYNEQFF. The CDR3 DNA follows: TGTGCCAGCATCGGAGAGTTCGGGTCCTACAATGAGCAGTTCTTC.